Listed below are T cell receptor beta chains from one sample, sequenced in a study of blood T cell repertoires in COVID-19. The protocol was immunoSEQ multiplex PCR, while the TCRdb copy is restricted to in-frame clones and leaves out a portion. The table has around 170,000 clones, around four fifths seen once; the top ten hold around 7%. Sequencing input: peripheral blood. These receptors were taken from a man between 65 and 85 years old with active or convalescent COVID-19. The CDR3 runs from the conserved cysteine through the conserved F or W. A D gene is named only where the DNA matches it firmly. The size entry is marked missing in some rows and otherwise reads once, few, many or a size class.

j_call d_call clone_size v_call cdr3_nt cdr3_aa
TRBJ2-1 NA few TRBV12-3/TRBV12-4 TGTGCCAGCAGTAGTTTCGCGGGCACTGAGCAGTTCTTC CASSSFAGTEQFF
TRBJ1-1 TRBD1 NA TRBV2 TGTGCCAGCAGTTCCGCAGGGGGCAGGGCTGAAGCTTTCTTT CASSSAGGRAEAFF
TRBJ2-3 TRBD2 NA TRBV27 TGTGCCAGCAGTCAATCTAGCGGGAGTTGGACAGATACGCAGTATTTT CASSQSSGSWTDTQYF
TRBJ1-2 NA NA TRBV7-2 TGTGCCAGCAGCTTAGACAGGGATGGAACCTATGGCTACACCTTC CASSLDRDGTYGYTF
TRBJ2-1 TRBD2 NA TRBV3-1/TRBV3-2 TGTGCCAGCAGCCCCTCCCCCCGCGGGAGTTGGAATGAGCAGTTCTTC CASSPSPRGSWNEQFF
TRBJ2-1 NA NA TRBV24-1 TGTGCCACCAGTGATGATAGTCAGCAGTTCTTC CATSDDSQQFF
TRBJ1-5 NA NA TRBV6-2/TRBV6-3 TGTGCCAGCAGTTACGGGATGGACACCAGGCCCCAGCATTTT CASSYGMDTRPQHF
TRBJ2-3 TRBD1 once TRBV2 TGTGCCAGCATGGAGGACAGGAATGGGGATACGCAGTATTTT CASMEDRNGDTQYF
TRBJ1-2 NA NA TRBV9 TGTGCCAGCAGCATCACTCAGGGAGGTGGCTACACCTTC CASSITQGGGYTF
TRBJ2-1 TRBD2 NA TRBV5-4 TGTGCCAGCAGCTTGGTTGCGGGAGCATCCTACAATGAGCAGTTCTTC CASSLVAGASYNEQFF
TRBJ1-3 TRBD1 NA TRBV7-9 TGTGCCAGCAGCTCAGGACAGGGCGATGGAAACACCATATATTTT CASSSGQGDGNTIYF
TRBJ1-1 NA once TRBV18 TGTGCCAGCTCACCAGGGCAGACCTCTGAAGCTTTCTTT CASSPGQTSEAFF
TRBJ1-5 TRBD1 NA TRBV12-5 TGTGCTAGTGTTCTAACAGGGGTGGGCAATCAGCCCCAGCATTTT CASVLTGVGNQPQHF
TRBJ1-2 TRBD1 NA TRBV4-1 TGCGCCAGCAGCCAGGGGACAGGGAACTATGGCTACACCTTC CASSQGTGNYGYTF
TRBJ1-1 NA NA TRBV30 TGTGCCTGGAGTGTTTGGGCGGGGGCTTTCTTT CAWSVWAGAFF
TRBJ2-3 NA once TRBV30 TGTGCCTGGAGCGAGGGACTTTACACAGATACGCAGTATTTT CAWSEGLYTDTQYF
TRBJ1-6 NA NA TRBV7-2 TGTGCCAGCAGTTCCCACCCGGGGAATTCACCCCTCCACTTT CASSSHPGNSPLHF
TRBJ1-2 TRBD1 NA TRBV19 TGTGCCAGTAGTATACCCGGACAGGGGAACTATGGCTACACCTTC CASSIPGQGNYGYTF
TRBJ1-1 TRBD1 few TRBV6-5 TGTGCCAGCAGTTACTCGGGGACAGGGGGCACTGAAGCTTTCTTT CASSYSGTGGTEAFF
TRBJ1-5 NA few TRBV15 TGTGCCACAAAGCGCGGGGATCAGCCCCAGCATTTT CATKRGDQPQHF
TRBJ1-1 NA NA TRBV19 TGTGCCAGTAGTATTAGTAAGAGGAACACTGAAGCTTTCTTT CASSISKRNTEAFF
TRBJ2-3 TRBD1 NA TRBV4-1 TGCGCCAGCAGCCAAGGAGGGGGCGGTTTTGCAGATACGCAGTATTTT CASSQGGGGFADTQYF
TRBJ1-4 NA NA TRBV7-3 TGTGCCAGCAGCTTATACCCGGGGGGGTGTCATGAAAAACTGTTTTTT CASSLYPGGCHEKLFF
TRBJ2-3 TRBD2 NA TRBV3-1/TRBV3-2 TGTGCCAGCAGCCAAGTTCCTCTCGGCGGGAGGTCCACAGATACGCAGTATTTT CASSQVPLGGRSTDTQYF
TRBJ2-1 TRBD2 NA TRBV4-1 TGCGCCAGCAGCCGGACGGGAGGGTACAATGAGCAGTTCTTC CASSRTGGYNEQFF
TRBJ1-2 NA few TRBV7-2 TGTGCCAGCAGTTCTACAGGGCCCTATGGCTACACCTTC CASSSTGPYGYTF
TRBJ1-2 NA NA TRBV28 TGTGCCAGCAGTTCCTTGGGACAAATCTTCTATGGCTACACCTTC CASSSLGQIFYGYTF
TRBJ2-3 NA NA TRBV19 TGTGCCAGTAGTACCCGACGGGAAAGCACAGATACGCAGTATTTT CASSTRRESTDTQYF
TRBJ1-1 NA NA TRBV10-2 TGCGCCAGCCGGGCTCAGGGCGTGGGGACTGAAGCTTTCTTT CASRAQGVGTEAFF
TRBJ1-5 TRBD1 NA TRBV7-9 TGTGCCAGCAGCTTGGAAGGGGGCGCGTTTCAGCCCCAGCATTTT CASSLEGGAFQPQHF
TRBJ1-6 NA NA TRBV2 TGTGCCAGCCGCGGGAATTCACCCCTCCACTTT CASRGNSPLHF
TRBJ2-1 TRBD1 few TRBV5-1 TGCGCCAGCAGCTTACCGGACAGGGGGGTTGAGCAGTTCTTC CASSLPDRGVEQFF
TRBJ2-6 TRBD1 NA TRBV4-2 TGTGCCAGCAGCTCAGACAGGGACGGGGCCAACGTCCTGACTTTC CASSSDRDGANVLTF
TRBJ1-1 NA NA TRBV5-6 TGTGCCAGCAGCTTAACAGGCATCTGGGACACTGAAGCTTTCTTT CASSLTGIWDTEAFF
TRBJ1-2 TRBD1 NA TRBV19 TGTGCCAGTAGTTACTTTGGACAGGCTGGGGGCGGCTACACCTTC CASSYFGQAGGGYTF
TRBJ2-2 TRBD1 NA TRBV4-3 TGCGCCAGCAGCCAAGATCTGGTTCGGGGACAGGGGAGTACCGGGGAGCTGTTTTTT CASSQDLVRGQGSTGELFF
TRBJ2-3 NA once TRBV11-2 TGTGCCAGCAGCTTAGGGGCAGGGGGGCCAACAGATACGCAGTATTTT CASSLGAGGPTDTQYF
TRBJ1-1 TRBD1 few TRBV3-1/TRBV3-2 TGTGCCAGCAGCCAAGAACCGGGACAGCGCGCTTTCTTT CASSQEPGQRAFF
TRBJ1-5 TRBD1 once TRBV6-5 TGTGCCAGCAGTCGGACAGGGGGTCAGCCCCAGCATTTT CASSRTGGQPQHF
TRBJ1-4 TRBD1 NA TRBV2 TGTGCCAGCAGGGCCAATACCGGACAGGGAAGGGGAAAACTGTTTTTT CASRANTGQGRGKLFF
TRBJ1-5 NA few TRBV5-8 TGTGCCAGCAGCACAGGGACGGCTAAAGGACCCCAGCATTTT CASSTGTAKGPQHF
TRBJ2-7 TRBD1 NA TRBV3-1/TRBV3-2 TGTGCCAGCAGCCAAGGATGGACAGGGGACGAGCAGTACTTC CASSQGWTGDEQYF
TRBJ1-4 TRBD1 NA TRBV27 TGTGCCAGCAGGAGACAGGGGTTGGATGAAAAACTGTTTTTT CASRRQGLDEKLFF
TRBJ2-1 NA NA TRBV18 TGTGCCAGCTCACCTGAACTAGCTAGCGATTCCTACAATGAGCAGTTCTTC CASSPELASDSYNEQFF
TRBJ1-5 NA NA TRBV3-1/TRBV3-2 TGTGCCAGCAGCCAAATCGGTAGCAATCAGCCCCAGCATTTT CASSQIGSNQPQHF
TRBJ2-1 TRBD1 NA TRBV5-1 TGCGCCAGCAGCTCCTCGGGACAGGGGTGGGATGAGCAGTTCTTC CASSSSGQGWDEQFF
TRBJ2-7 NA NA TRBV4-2 TGTGCCAGCAGCCAAGAGGCGGATCCCAGCTCCTACGAGCAGTACTTC CASSQEADPSSYEQYF
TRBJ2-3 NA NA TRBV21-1 TGTGCCAGCAGAATGACTAGCGGGAAGGGCACAGATACGCAGTATTTT CASRMTSGKGTDTQYF
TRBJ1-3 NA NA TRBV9 TGTGCCAGCAGCGTAGAGTTGCTTGGGCCTCTTACTGGAAACACCATATATTTT CASSVELLGPLTGNTIYF
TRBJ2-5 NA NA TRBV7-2 TGTGCCAGCAGCCTACTCCGTGAAGAGACCCAGTACTTC CASSLLREETQYF
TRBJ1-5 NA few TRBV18 TGTGCCAGCTCACCACAGACAGGTAGCAATCAGCCCCAGCATTTT CASSPQTGSNQPQHF
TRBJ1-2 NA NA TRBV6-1 TGTGCCAGCAGTGATCCGTCCTATGGCTACACCTTC CASSDPSYGYTF